This T cell receptor beta chain came from a study of T cells in Graves' hyperthyroidism and ophthalmopathy. Amplification of TCR beta CDR3 regions was performed using RNA transcripts as template. The primer set for the first-round RT-PCR of the TCR CDR3 was HTBI. TCRdb redid the calling of the multiplex PCR reads with MiXCR, one entry per CDR3 protein. This table holds about 700,000 distinct CDR3 sequences, 14% found once. If no ophthalmopathy progression occurred within 18 months, Graves' hyperthyroidism was stable. This clonotype was detected many times. Germline CDR1 is MNHNS and CDR2 is SASEGT. V was shortened by 8 bases and J by 2 bases, with 15 bases between the two germline ends. The CDR3 length is 15 residues.

Sequencing used blood. This receptor was obtained from a woman aged 18-29 years with Graves' hyperthyroidism. The chain couples TRBV6-1 to TRBJ2-2; D might be TRBD2 (7 bases). The CDR3 DNA reads as TGTGCCAGCGGGGGGGGCCTGCGAAACACCGGGGAGCTGTTTTTT. Its protein product is CASGGGLRNTGELFF.